This T cell receptor beta chain comes out of a study of T cell repertoires in cytomegalovirus infection. This clonotype was seen at least ten times. Germline values: CDR1 SEHNR, CDR2 FQNEAQ (reference sequence). The CDR3 is 15 amino acids. Between the trimmed V and J ends, which lost 2 bases and 6 bases, there was a span of 15 bases. TCRdb called the reads again in MiXCR, with one record for every CDR3 protein. This table has about 140,000 distinct CDR3 sequences, under 8.5% appearing once. This chain joins TRBV7-9 and TRBJ2-3, with D perhaps TRBD1 (6 bases). Sequenced sample: PBMCs. This receptor was identified in a human donor in good health (CMV status not recorded). Some clones in this sample may be carry-over from other donors' samples. The CDR3 sequence: CASSLTTGYGDTQYF. The CDR3 nucleotides read TGTGCCAGCAGCTTAACCACAGGGTACGGGGATACGCAGTATTTT.